One and the same sample provided the 5 T cell receptor beta chains below, sequenced in a study of blood T cell repertoires in COVID-19. Assay used: immunoSEQ multiplex PCR; TCRdb lists only in-frame clones, some missing. The sample has more than 100,000 clones, around nine tenths seen once; the top ten hold roughly 15%. What was sequenced was peripheral blood. The receptors were sampled from a woman older than 75 in a cohort sampled during active COVID-19.

The V and J genes are TRBV27 and TRBJ2-5, with a tentative D call TRBD1 (5 bases). The CDR3 contains 12 residues. Germline CDR1 is MNHEY and CDR2 is SMNVEV (reference sequence). Trimming took off 5 bases at V and 5 bases at J, with 9 bases between the two ends. The CDR3 DNA follows: TGTGCCAGCAGTCCCCCAGGGGAGACCCAGTACTTC. It is translated as CASSPPGETQYF.

V gene TRBV5-1 combines with J gene TRBJ2-1; 10 bases fit TRBD1. Germline lookup yields CDR1 SGHRS and CDR2 YFSETQ. The V and J ends lost 3 bases and 7 bases, in that order; junction bases with no gene match: 4. The CDR3 runs to 14 residues. The CDR3 reads CASSSRDRGNEQFF. The DNA for the CDR3 is TGCGCCAGCAGCTCCCGGGACAGGGGTAATGAGCAGTTCTTC.

The chain recombines TRBV13 with TRBJ2-3; tentatively, D is TRBD1 (6 bases). CDR3 length: 15 amino acids. Germline V gene sequence: CDR1 PRHDT, CDR2 FYEKMQ (reference sequence). Trimming took off 5 bases at V and 0 bases at J, with 12 bases between the two ends. CDR3 in DNA: TGTGCCAGCAGCCAGCCGGGACATAGCACAGATACGCAGTATTTT. Encoded protein: CASSQPGHSTDTQYF.

CDR3 coding DNA: TGTGCTAGTGGTTTTCAGGGGTTTCAGCCCCAGCATTTT. Amino acid sequence: CASGFQGFQPQHF. The chain joins TRBV12-5 to TRBJ1-5; D is possibly TRBD1 (6 bases). V lost 3 bases, J lost 6 bases, and 9 bases lay in between. From germline, CDR1 is LGHNT and CDR2 FRNRAP. This CDR3 has 13 residues.

This clone was observed a handful of times. V usage is TRBV7-9 and J usage is TRBJ1-6; TRBD1 is a possible D gene (6 bases). The CDR3 has 15 residues. Germline lookup yields CDR1 SEHNR and CDR2 FQNEAQ (reference sequence). The V end lost 2 bases, the J end lost 10 bases, and 15 bases lay between the germline ends. CDR3 loop: CASSLSTGLGSPLHF. The CDR3 region has the DNA TGTGCCAGCAGCTTAAGCACAGGGTTAGGATCACCCCTCCACTTT. The full variable domain, rest sourced from reference TRBV7-9 and TRBJ1-6, is DTGVSQNPRHKITKRGQNVTFRCDPISEHNRLYWYRQTLGQGPEFLTYFQNEAQLEKSRLLSDRFSAERPKGSFSTLEIQRTEQGDSAMYLCASSLSTGLGSPLHFGNGTRLTVT.